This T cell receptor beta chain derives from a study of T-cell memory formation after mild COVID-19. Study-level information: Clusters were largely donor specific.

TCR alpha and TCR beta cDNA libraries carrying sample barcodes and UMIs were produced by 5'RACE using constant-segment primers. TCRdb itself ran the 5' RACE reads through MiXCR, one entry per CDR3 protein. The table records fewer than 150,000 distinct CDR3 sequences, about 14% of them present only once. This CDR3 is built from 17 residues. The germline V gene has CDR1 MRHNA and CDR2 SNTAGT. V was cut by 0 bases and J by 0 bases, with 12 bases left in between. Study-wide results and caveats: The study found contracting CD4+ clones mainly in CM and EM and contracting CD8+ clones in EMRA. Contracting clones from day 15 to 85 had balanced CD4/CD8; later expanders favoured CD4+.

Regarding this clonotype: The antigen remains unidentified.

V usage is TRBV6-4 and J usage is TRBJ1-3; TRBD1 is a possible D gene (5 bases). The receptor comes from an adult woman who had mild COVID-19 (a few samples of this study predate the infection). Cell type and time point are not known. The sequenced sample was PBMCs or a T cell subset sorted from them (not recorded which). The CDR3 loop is CASSDSKGVDSGNTIYF. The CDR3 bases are TGTGCCAGCAGTGACTCAAAAGGGGTTGACTCTGGAAACACCATATATTTT.